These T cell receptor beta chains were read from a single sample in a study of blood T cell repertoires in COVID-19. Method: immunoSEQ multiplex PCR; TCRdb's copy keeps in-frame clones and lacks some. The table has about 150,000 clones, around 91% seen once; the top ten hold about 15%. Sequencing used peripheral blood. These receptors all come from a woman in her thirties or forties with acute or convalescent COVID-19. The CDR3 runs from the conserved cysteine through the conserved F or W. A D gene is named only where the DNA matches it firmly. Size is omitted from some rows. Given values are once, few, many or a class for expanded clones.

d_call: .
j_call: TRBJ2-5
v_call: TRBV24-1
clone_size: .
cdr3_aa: CATSLGARQETQYF
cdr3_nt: TGTGCCACCAGTCTAGGGGCTCGTCAAGAGACCCAGTACTTC

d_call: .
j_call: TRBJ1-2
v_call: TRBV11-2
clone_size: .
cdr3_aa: CASSAGTPYYYGYTF
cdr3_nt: TGTGCCAGCAGCGCCGGGACACCTTATTACTATGGCTACACCTTC

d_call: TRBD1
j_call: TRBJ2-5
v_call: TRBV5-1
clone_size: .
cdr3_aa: CASSLWDREETQYF
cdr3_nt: TGCGCCAGCAGCTTATGGGACAGGGAAGAGACCCAGTACTTC

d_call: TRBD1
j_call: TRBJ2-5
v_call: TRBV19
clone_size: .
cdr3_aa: CASSHPTGSKTQYF
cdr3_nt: TGTGCCAGTAGTCATCCGACAGGGTCGAAGACCCAGTACTTC

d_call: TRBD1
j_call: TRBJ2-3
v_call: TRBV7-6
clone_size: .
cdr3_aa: CASSLAGQSTDTQYF
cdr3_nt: TGTGCCAGCAGCTTAGCGGGACAGAGCACAGATACGCAGTATTTT

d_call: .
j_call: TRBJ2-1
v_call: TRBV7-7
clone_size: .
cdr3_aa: CASRTNRSSYNEQFF
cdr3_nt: TGTGCTAGCAGAACGAACAGGAGCTCCTACAATGAGCAGTTCTTC

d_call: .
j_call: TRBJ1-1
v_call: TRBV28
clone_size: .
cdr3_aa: CASSLDFRDTEAFF
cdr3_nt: TGTGCCAGCAGTTTAGACTTCAGGGACACTGAAGCTTTCTTT

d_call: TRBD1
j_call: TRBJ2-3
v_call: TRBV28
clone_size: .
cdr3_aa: CASSVGTGPDTQYF
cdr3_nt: TGTGCCAGCAGCGTCGGGACAGGGCCAGATACGCAGTATTTT

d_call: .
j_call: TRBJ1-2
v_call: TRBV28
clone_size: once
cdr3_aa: CASTTMTGPAFYGYTF
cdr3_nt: TGTGCCAGCACGACGATGACAGGTCCCGCATTCTATGGCTACACCTTC

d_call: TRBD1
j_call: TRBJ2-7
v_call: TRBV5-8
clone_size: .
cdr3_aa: CASSPLGQVELVYEQYF
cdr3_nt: TGTGCCAGCAGCCCTTTGGGACAGGTAGAATTGGTCTACGAGCAGTACTTC

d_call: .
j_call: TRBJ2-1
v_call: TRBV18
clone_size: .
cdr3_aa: CASSTYESSYNEQFF
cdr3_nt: TGTGCCAGCTCCACCTACGAATCGAGCTACAATGAGCAGTTCTTC

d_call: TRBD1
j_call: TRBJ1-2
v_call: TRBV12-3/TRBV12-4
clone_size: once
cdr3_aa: CASQDRGYGYTF
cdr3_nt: TGTGCCAGCCAGGACAGGGGCTATGGCTACACCTTC

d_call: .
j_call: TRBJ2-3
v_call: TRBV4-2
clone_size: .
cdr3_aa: CASSQEAAGQRTDTQYF
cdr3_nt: TGTGCCAGCAGCCAAGAAGCGGCCGGACAGCGCACAGATACGCAGTATTTT

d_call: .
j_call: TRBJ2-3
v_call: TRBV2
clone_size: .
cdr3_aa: CASTGQGGTDTQYF
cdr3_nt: TGTGCCAGCACTGGACAGGGAGGGACAGATACGCAGTATTTT

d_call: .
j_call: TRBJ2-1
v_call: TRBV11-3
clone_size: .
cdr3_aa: CASSLERGDNEQFF
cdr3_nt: TGTGCCAGCAGCTTAGAGCGGGGCGACAATGAGCAGTTCTTC

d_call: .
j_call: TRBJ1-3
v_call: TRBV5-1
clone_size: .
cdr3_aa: CASHTGASGNTIYF
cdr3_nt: TGCGCCAGCCATACGGGAGCGTCTGGAAACACCATATATTTT

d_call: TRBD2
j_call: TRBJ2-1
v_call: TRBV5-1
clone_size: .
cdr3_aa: CASSLVAGGRDEQFF
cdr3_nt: TGCGCCAGCAGCTTGGTAGCGGGGGGGCGCGATGAGCAGTTCTTC

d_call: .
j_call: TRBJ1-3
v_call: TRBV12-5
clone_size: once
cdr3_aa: CASGLVLRGGTGNTIYF
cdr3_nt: TGTGCTAGTGGTTTGGTACTAAGGGGCGGCACTGGAAACACCATATATTTT

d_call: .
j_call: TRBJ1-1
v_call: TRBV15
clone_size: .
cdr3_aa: CATSSVGRGTEAFF
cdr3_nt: TGTGCCACCAGCAGTGTCGGACGGGGCACTGAAGCTTTCTTT

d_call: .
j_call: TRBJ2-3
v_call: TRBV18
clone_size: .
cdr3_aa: CASSPDLGGTDTQYF
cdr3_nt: TGTGCCAGCTCCCCCGACCTTGGGGGGACAGATACGCAGTATTTT

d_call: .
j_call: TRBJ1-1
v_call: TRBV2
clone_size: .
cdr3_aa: CASSEWGQAFF
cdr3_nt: TGTGCCAGCAGTGAATGGGGCCAGGCTTTCTTT

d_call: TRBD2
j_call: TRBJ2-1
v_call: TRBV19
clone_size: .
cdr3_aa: CASSQLLAGTNEQFF
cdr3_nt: TGTGCCAGTAGCCAGCTACTAGCGGGGACCAATGAGCAGTTCTTC

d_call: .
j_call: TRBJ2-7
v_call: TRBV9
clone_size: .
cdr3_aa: CASSAGYEQYF
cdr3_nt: TGTGCCAGCAGCGCCGGTTACGAGCAGTACTTC

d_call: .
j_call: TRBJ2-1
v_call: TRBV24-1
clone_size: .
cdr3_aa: CATSQGLAPRKDEQFF
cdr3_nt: TGTGCCACCAGTCAGGGGTTGGCACCGAGGAAGGATGAGCAGTTCTTC

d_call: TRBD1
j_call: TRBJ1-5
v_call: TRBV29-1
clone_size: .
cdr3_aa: CSVKFQQGGNQPQHF
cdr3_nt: TGCAGCGTTAAATTCCAACAGGGGGGCAATCAGCCCCAGCATTTT

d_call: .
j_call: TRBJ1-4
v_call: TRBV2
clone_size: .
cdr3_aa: CATLNLLPTNEKLFF
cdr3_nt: TGTGCCACCCTGAACCTACTCCCAACTAATGAAAAACTGTTTTTT

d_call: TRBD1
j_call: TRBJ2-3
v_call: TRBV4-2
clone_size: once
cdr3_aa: CASSQDRDSLTDTQYF
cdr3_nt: TGTGCCAGCAGCCAGGACCGGGACAGCCTCACAGATACGCAGTATTTT

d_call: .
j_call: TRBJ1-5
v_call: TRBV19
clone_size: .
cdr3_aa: CASGPGFGSNQPQHF
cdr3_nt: TGTGCCAGTGGGCCAGGGTTTGGAAGCAATCAGCCCCAGCATTTT